A single sample is the source of the 27 T cell receptor beta chains below, sequenced in a study of control samples from healthy donors and cancer patients. Assay used: immunoSEQ multiplex PCR; TCRdb lists only in-frame clones, some missing. The sample shows about 110,000 clones, just under 85% of them seen only once. The sequenced sample was blood. These receptors all come from a man aged 18 to 29 in good health.

Notes on this clone: One end of the junction fails to match germline, which may point to a read error. The chain links TRBV11-2 to TRBJ2-5; weak D call: TRBD2 (6 bases). The CDR3 spans 13 residues. Germline values: CDR1 SGHAT, CDR2 FQNNGV. CDR3 DNA sequence: TGTGCCAGCAGCCCCGGACCCCGGGGGTTAACCGACTTC. Its translation: CASSPGPRGLTDF.

With regard to this clone: Just one base apart from a much larger clone, this may be a read error. J is TRBJ1-1 and V is TRBV13; D is uncertain. Deletions cut 1 base from V and 0 bases from J, with 3 bases between. CDR3 size: 13 residues. Germline V CDR1 and CDR2: PRHDT, FYEKMQ (reference sequence). In DNA, the CDR3 is TGTGCCAGCAGCTTAGTCATGAACACTGAAGCTTTCTTT. Protein product: CASSLVMNTEAFF.

The chain combines TRBV30 with TRBJ1-2; weak D call: TRBD1 (6 bases). There are 15 residues in the CDR3. Trimming stripped 0 bases from V and 5 bases from J, with 16 bases between. CDR1 and CDR2 (germline): GTSNPN, SVGIG (reference sequence). As DNA, the CDR3 is TGTGCCTGGAGTGTACGGCCCAGGGGCGGGTATGGCTACACCTTC. Its protein product is CAWSVRPRGGYGYTF.

The J gene is TRBJ1-1, the V gene TRBV4-2; weak D call: TRBD1 (5 bases). V was trimmed by 0 bases and J by 1 base, leaving 9 bases between them. The germline V gene has CDR1 LGHNA and CDR2 YNFKEQ. CDR3 length equals 15 residues. CDR3 in amino acids: CASSQDRGWNTEAFF. CDR3 nucleotide sequence: TGTGCCAGCAGCCAAGATCGGGGGTGGAACACTGAAGCTTTCTTT.

This clone was seen once. The chain links TRBV29-1 to TRBJ2-7; 7 bases are a match to TRBD1. The CDR3 has 13 residues. In germline, CDR1 is SQVTM, CDR2 ANQGSEA. Trimming cost V 5 bases and J 1 base; bases outside gene matches: 5. As DNA, the CDR3 is TGCAGCGTTACGACAGGGCTATCCTACGAGCAGTACTTC. It specifies CSVTTGLSYEQYF.

This clone was detected a few times. The chain joins TRBV4-2 to TRBJ1-2; D is unresolved. Trimming removed 0 bases from V and 2 bases from J, with 10 bases in between. The CDR3 is made up of 15 amino acids. Germline-derived CDR1 and CDR2 are LGHNA and YNFKEQ. CDR3 in amino acids: CASSQDNRWNYGYTF. For the CDR3, the DNA is TGTGCCAGCAGCCAAGATAATAGGTGGAACTATGGCTACACCTTC.

In nucleotides, the CDR3 is TGTGCCAGCAGTTCACACGGGGGGGCAAATTATGGCTACACCTTC. Its protein is CASSSHGGANYGYTF. The J gene is TRBJ1-2, the V gene TRBV27, with D perhaps matching TRBD1 (6 bases). This CDR3 has 15 amino acids. Germline V gene sequence: CDR1 MNHEY, CDR2 SMNVEV (reference sequence). Trimming took off 4 bases at V and 5 bases at J, with 17 bases between the two ends.

The chain joins TRBV2 to TRBJ1-6; the D gene is possibly TRBD1 (6 bases). V was pared by 8 bases and J by 11 bases, with 19 bases between. Germline-derived CDR1 and CDR2 are SNHLY and FYNNEI. CDR3 length: 14 residues. The chain's CDR3 is CASQGHSVNPPLHF. The DNA of the CDR3 is TGTGCCAGCCAGGGACATTCGGTCAATCCACCCCTCCACTTT.

The gene calls are TRBV24-1 and TRBJ2-3; D may be TRBD1 (6 bases). The CDR3 covers 15 residues. V dropped 3 bases and J dropped 7 bases, with 16 bases sitting between them. Germline lookup yields CDR1 KGHDR and CDR2 SFDVKD. CDR3 residues: CATSDGTFGTNTQYF. The DNA of the CDR3 is TGTGCCACCAGTGATGGGACATTTGGAACAAATACGCAGTATTTT.

The table lists this clone with a count of one. The chain recombines TRBV14 with TRBJ2-4; no clear D gene. The CDR3 is 15 amino acids. The V end lost 0 bases, the J end lost 9 bases, and 15 bases lay between the germline ends. Per germline, CDR1 SGHDN and CDR2 FVKESK. The CDR3 loop is CASSQDARSLSIQYF. CDR3 coding DNA: TGTGCCAGCAGCCAAGACGCAAGATCGTTGAGCATTCAGTACTTC.

This sequence joins TRBV2 and TRBJ2-3; 8 nucleotides line up with TRBD1. Losses at the gene ends were 10 bases for V and 2 bases for J; bases not matched to a gene: 8. Germline lookup yields CDR1 SNHLY and CDR2 FYNNEI. The CDR3 sequence is 14 residues long. CDR3 amino acids: CANRQGMATDTQYF. CDR3 DNA: TGTGCCAACAGACAGGGGATGGCCACAGATACGCAGTATTTT. Using reference TRBV2 and TRBJ2-3 for the parts outside the CDR3, the full variable domain is EPEVTQTPSHQVTQMGQEVILRCVPISNHLYFYWYRQILGQKVEFLVSFYNNEISEKSEIFDDQFSVERPDGSNFTLKIRSTKLEDSAMYFCANRQGMATDTQYFGPGTRLTVL.

The chain couples TRBV29-1 to TRBJ2-1, with 7 bases fitting TRBD1. V was pared by 8 bases and J by 9 bases, with 7 bases of the junction left unmatched. The CDR3 length is 11 residues. Germline V gene sequence: CDR1 SQVTM, CDR2 ANQGSEA. The CDR3 protein is CSFDRAGEQFF. For the CDR3, the DNA is TGCAGCTTCGACAGGGCGGGTGAGCAGTTCTTC.

This clone was counted a few times. The gene calls are TRBV25-1 and TRBJ2-3, with TRBD1 as a possible D gene (6 bases). The germline V and J ends were trimmed by 8 bases and 0 bases, with 18 bases remaining between them. The CDR3 covers 16 residues. Germline-derived CDR1 and CDR2 are MGHDK and SYGVNS. In DNA form, the CDR3 reads TGTGCCAGCGCGGCCAAACCGGGACACAGCACAGATACGCAGTATTTT. This gives the protein CASAAKPGHSTDTQYF.

The chain carries TRBV14 and TRBJ2-3, with D perhaps given as TRBD1 or TRBD2 (5 bases each). The germline gives CDR1 SGHDN, CDR2 FVKESK. Trimming pared 8 bases from V and 0 bases from J, leaving 12 bases between. The CDR3 covers 14 residues. The CDR3 DNA reads TGTGCCAGCTCTTCTGGGACCAGCACAGATACGCAGTATTTT. Translating gives CASSSGTSTDTQYF.

The chain uses TRBV7-2 and TRBJ2-7, with TRBD2 identical over 7 bases. Per germline, CDR1 SGHTA and CDR2 FQGNSA. Trimming took 1 base from V and 3 from J; bases not matched to a gene: 6. This CDR3 has 15 amino acids. The CDR3 DNA is TGTGCCAGCAGCTTAGGTTCCCAGCGGGGCTACGAGCAGTACTTC. This translates into CASSLGSQRGYEQYF.

This chain joins TRBV13 and TRBJ2-1; either TRBD1 or TRBD2 may fit D (5 bases each). The CDR3 sequence is 13 residues long. Germline lookup yields CDR1 PRHDT and CDR2 FYEKMQ (reference sequence). The ends were cut back, 7 bases at V and 10 bases at J, with 17 bases in the middle. CDR3 nucleotide sequence: TGTGCCAGCATCTATAGGGGATGGGAGGAGCAGTTCTTC. As protein: CASIYRGWEEQFF.

V usage is TRBV12-3 or TRBV12-4 and J usage is TRBJ2-3; D uncertain. Trimming took off 6 bases at V and 0 bases at J, with 7 bases between the two ends. The CDR3 consists of 13 residues. DNA of the CDR3: TGTGCCAGCAGCCCCGCTAGCACAGATACGCAGTATTTT. Its translation: CASSPASTDTQYF.

This chain links TRBV27 with TRBJ2-3, with 8 bases aligning to TRBD1. V shed 5 bases, J shed 3 bases, and the junction held 16 bases outside the gene matches. Germline V gives CDR1 MNHEY, CDR2 SMNVEV (reference sequence). The CDR3 runs 18 residues. CDR3 DNA: TGTGCCAGCAGTGACAGGGGCCTGATAGTCCCTTGGACAGATACGCAGTATTTT. Protein sequence: CASSDRGLIVPWTDTQYF.

This chain joins TRBV28 and TRBJ1-1; D ambiguous. The CDR3 is 14 residues long. From germline, CDR1 is MDHEN and CDR2 SYDVKM. With 5 bases removed from V and 7 bases from J, the gap between germline ends came to 17 bases. The CDR3 region has the DNA TGTGCCAGCAGTCCCCTTTTATTGGGATTTGAAGCTTTCTTT. Its protein product is CASSPLLLGFEAFF.

This chain links TRBV5-1 with TRBJ1-4; 8 nucleotides line up with TRBD1. This CDR3 has 19 residues. Germline V gene sequence: CDR1 SGHRS, CDR2 YFSETQ. The V segment lost 0 bases and the J segment 5 bases; nucleotides outside the gene matches: 15. The CDR3 DNA sequence: TGCGCCAGCAGCTTGGGGCGCTCAGGGGGCTGGGTCGGAAATGAAAAACTGTTTTTT. Amino acid sequence: CASSLGRSGGWVGNEKLFF.

This clone was counted only a few times. The genes are TRBV19 and TRBJ2-5, with TRBD1 matching over 7 bases. The length of the CDR3 is 13 residues. The trim removed 9 bases at V and 4 bases at J, leaving 8 bases unmatched. Germline V CDR1 and CDR2: LNHDA, SQIVND (reference sequence). This CDR3 is CASRQGNGETQYF. The CDR3 bases are TGTGCCAGCAGACAGGGTAACGGAGAGACCCAGTACTTC.

The V and J genes are TRBV15 and TRBJ2-1; a weak D match, TRBD1 (5 bases). CDR1 and CDR2 (germline): LNHNV, YYDKDF (reference sequence). V gave up 1 base and J gave up 8 bases, with 12 bases separating them. This CDR3 comprises 14 residues. The CDR3 DNA follows: TGTGCCACCAGCAGAGGGTCTAGGGGCCATGAGCAGTTCTTC. Translated, it gives CATSRGSRGHEQFF.

V is TRBV6-2 or TRBV6-3 and J is TRBJ2-4, with 9 bases aligning to TRBD1. The CDR3 totals 14 residues. Losses at the gene ends were 5 bases for V and 9 bases for J; bases not matched to a gene: 8. Per germline, CDR1 MNHEY and CDR2 SVGEGT. This CDR3 reads CASSPGQGTGIQYF. CDR3 DNA: TGTGCCAGCAGTCCAGGACAGGGGACGGGCATTCAGTACTTC.

This rearrangement joins TRBV5-5 to TRBJ2-6, with D perhaps TRBD1 (7 bases). Trimming removed 4 bases from V and 3 bases from J, with 17 bases in between. Germline CDR1 is SGHKS and CDR2 is YYEKEE (reference sequence). The CDR3 sequence is 17 residues long. Written as DNA, the CDR3 is TGTGCCAGCAGCCCTGGGCAGGGGGGATATGGGGCCAACGTCCTGACTTTC. It yields the protein CASSPGQGGYGANVLTF. The variable domain in full, with the rest retrieved from reference TRBV5-5 and TRBJ2-6, is DAGVTQSPTHLIKTRGQQVTLRCSPISGHKSVSWYQQVLGQGPQFIFQYYEKEERGRGNFPDRFSARQFPNYSSELNVNALLLGDSALYLCASSPGQGGYGANVLTFGAGSRLTVL.

The chain is built from TRBV7-2 and TRBJ1-2; D is perhaps TRBD1 (5 bases). Germline V gene lookup returns CDR1 SGHTA and CDR2 FQGNSA. Deletions cut 1 base from V and 13 bases from J, with 13 bases between. The CDR3 totals 12 residues. In DNA, the CDR3 is TGTGCCAGCAGCTTAGTAGGGGCCGCCTTCACCTTC. Amino acid sequence: CASSLVGAAFTF.

This clone appeared a single time. The rearrangement links TRBV16 to TRBJ2-1, with D perhaps TRBD1 or TRBD2 (5 bases each). The CDR3 runs 13 residues. Between the trimmed V and J ends, which lost 1 base and 7 bases, there was a span of 8 bases. Germline-derived CDR1 and CDR2 are KGHSY and FQNENV. DNA of the CDR3: TGTGCCAGCAGCCAATTTGGGGGAAATGAGCAGTTCTTC. Residues: CASSQFGGNEQFF.

The rearrangement links TRBV19 to TRBJ2-1, with a weak D call TRBD1 (6 bases). The CDR3 spans 13 residues. Trimming left V 4 bases short and J 6 bases short, with 10 bases between. CDR1 and CDR2 (germline): LNHDA, SQIVND (reference sequence). The DNA of the CDR3 is TGTGCCAGTAGTACATGGACAGCCAATGAGCAGTTCTTC. Translated, it gives CASSTWTANEQFF.